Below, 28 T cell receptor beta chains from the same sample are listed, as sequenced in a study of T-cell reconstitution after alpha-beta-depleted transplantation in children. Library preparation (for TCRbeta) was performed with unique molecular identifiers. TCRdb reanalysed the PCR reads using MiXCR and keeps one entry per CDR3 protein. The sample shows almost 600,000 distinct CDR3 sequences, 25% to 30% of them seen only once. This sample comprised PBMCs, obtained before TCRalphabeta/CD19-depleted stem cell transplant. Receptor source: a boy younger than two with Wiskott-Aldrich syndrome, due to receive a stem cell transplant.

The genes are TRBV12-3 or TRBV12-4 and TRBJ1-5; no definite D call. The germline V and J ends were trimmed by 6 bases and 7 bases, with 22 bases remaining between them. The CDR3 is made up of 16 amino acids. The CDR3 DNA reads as TGTGCCAGCAGCTCGGCTTCAGTAGTCCACCAGCAGCCCCAGCATTTT. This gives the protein CASSSASVVHQQPQHF.

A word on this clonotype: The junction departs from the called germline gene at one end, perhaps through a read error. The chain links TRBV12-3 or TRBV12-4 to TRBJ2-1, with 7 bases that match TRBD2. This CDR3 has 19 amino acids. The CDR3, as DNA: TGTACCTGCAGTTCTGGACTAGAAGGGAGGGCCAATAATGACAATGAGCATTTCTTC. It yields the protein CTCSSGLEGRANNDNEHFF.

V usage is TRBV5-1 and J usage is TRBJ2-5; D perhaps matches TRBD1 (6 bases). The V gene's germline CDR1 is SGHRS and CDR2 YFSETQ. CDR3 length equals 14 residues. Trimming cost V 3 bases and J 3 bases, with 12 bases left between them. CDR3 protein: CASSWGPGEETQYF. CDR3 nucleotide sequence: TGCGCCAGCAGCTGGGGGCCGGGTGAAGAGACCCAGTACTTC.

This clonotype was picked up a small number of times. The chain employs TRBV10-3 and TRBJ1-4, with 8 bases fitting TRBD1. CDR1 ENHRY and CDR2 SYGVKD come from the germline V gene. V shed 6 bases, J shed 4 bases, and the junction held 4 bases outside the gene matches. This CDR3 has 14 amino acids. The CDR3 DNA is TGTGCCATCAGAGGGACAGGCCGTAATGAAAAACTGTTTTTT. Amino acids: CAIRGTGRNEKLFF.

The chain's CDR3 is CASSTGQLRAGNTIYF. DNA of the CDR3: TGTGCCAGCAGTACGGGACAATTGAGAGCTGGAAACACCATATATTTT. The chain combines TRBV12-3 or TRBV12-4 with TRBJ1-3; D possibly corresponds to TRBD1 (6 bases). The CDR3 has 16 residues. Trimming removed 5 bases at V and 2 bases at J, with 16 bases between.

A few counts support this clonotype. This CDR3 is CASRPYSTGELFF. The CDR3 bases are TGTGCCAGCAGACCCTACTCAACGGGGGAGCTGTTTTTT. V usage is TRBV12-3 or TRBV12-4 and J usage is TRBJ2-2; D uncertain. The CDR3 contains 13 residues. V lost 6 bases to trimming and J lost 8 bases, with 13 bases between them.

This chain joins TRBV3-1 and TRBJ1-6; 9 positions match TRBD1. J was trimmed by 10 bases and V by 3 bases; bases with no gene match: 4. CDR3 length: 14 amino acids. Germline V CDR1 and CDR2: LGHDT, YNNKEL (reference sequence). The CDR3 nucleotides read TGTGCCAGCAGCCAGCGGACAGGGGCCTCACCCCTCCACTTT. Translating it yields CASSQRTGASPLHF.

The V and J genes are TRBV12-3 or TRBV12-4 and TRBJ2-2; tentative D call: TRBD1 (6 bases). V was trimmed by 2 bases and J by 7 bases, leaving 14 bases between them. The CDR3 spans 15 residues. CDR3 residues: CASSLRQGIVGELFF. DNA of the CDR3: TGTGCCAGCAGTTTACGGCAGGGGATAGTCGGGGAGCTGTTTTTT.

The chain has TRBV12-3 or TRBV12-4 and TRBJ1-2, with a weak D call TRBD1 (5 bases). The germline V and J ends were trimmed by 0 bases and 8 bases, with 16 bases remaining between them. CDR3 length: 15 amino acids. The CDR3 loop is CASSLARITWGGYTF. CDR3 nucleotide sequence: TGTGCCAGCAGTTTAGCAAGAATAACGTGGGGCGGCTACACCTTC.

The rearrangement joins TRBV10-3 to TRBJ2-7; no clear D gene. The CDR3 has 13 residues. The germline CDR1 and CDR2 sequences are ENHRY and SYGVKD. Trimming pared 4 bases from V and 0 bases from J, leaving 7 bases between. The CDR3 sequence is CAISAGPSYEQYF. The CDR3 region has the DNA TGTGCCATCAGTGCCGGGCCCTCCTACGAGCAGTACTTC.

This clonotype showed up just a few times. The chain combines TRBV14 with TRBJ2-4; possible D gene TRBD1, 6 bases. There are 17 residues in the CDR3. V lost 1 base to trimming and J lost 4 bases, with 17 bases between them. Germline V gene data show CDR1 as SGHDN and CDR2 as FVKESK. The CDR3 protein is CASSQAQGKGEKNIQYF. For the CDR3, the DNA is TGTGCCAGCAGCCAAGCCCAGGGGAAAGGGGAAAAAAACATTCAGTACTTC. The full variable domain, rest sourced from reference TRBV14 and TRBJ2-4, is EAGVTQFPSHSVIEKGQTVTLRCDPISGHDNLYWYRRVMGKEIKFLLHFVKESKQDESGMPNNRFLAERTGGTYSTLKVQPAELEDSGVYFCASSQAQGKGEKNIQYFGAGTRLSVL.

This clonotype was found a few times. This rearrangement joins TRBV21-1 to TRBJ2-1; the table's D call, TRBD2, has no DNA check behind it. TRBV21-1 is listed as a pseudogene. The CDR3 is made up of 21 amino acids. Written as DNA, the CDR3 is TGTGCCAGCAGCAATCCTCGAGGGGGTCTAGCGGGAGGTGGCCCCTACAATGAGCAGTTCTTC. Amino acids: CASSNPRGGLAGGGPYNEQFF.

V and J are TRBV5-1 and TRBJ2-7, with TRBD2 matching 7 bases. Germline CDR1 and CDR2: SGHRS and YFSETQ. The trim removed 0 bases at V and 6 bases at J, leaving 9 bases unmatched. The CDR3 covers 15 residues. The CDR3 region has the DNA TGCGCCAGCAGCTTGGCCGGACTAGGAGCTGGCGAGCAGTACTTC. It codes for CASSLAGLGAGEQYF.

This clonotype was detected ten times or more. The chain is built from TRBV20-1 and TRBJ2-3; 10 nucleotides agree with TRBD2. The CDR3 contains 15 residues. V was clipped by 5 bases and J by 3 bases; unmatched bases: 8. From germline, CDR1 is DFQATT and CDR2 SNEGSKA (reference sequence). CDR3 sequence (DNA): TGCAGTGCTGACTACCTAGCGGGAGAAACAGATACGCAGTATTTT. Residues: CSADYLAGETDTQYF.

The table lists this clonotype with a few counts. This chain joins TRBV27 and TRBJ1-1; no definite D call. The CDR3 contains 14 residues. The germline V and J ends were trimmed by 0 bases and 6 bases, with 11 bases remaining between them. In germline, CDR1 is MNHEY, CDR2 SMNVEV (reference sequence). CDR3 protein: CASSLSKGSSEAFF. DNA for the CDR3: TGTGCCAGCAGTTTATCGAAAGGTTCCTCTGAAGCTTTCTTT.

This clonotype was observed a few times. The CDR3 reads CSATKTSLGYNEQFF. The DNA for the CDR3 is TGCAGTGCTACCAAGACTAGCTTGGGATACAATGAGCAGTTCTTC. The chain links TRBV20-1 to TRBJ2-1, with TRBD2 matching over 7 bases. This CDR3 contains 15 residues. V was clipped by 4 bases and J by 4 bases; unmatched bases: 10. CDR1 and CDR2 (germline): DFQATT, SNEGSKA (reference sequence).

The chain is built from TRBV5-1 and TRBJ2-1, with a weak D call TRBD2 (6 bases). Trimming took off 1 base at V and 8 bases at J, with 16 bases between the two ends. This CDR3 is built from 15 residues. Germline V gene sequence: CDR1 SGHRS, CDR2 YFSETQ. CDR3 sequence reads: CASSLSAGQIDEQFF. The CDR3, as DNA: TGCGCCAGCAGCTTGTCTGCGGGGCAGATCGATGAGCAGTTCTTC.

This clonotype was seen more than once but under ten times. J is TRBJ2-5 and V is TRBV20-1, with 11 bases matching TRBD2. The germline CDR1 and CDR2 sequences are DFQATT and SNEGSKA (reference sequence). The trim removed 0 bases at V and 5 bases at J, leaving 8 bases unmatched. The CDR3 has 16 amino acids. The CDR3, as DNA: TGCAGTGCTAGAGAGCTAGCGGGAGGTTGGTGGGAGACCCAGTACTTC. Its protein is CSARELAGGWWETQYF.

The CDR3 reads CASSRLAVSPNEQFF. Here the CDR3 DNA reads TGTGCCAGCAGTCGATTAGCGGTCAGCCCCAATGAGCAGTTCTTC. J is TRBJ2-1 and V is TRBV27; TRBD2 is a possible D gene (6 bases). Trimming removed 5 bases from V and 6 bases from J, with 17 bases in between. Germline V gene data show CDR1 as MNHEY and CDR2 as SMNVEV (reference sequence). This CDR3 region has 15 residues.

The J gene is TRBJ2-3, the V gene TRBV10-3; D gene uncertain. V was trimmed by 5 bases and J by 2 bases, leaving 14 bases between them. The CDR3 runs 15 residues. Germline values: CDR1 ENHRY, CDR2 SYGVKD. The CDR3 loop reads CAISNRAGFTDTQYF. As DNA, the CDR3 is TGTGCCATCAGTAATCGAGCCGGGTTCACAGATACGCAGTATTTT.

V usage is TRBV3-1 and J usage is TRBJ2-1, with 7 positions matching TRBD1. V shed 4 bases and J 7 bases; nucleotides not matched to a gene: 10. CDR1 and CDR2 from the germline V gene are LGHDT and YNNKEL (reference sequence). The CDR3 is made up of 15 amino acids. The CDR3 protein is CASSPERQGLNEQFF. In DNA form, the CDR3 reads TGTGCCAGCAGCCCGGAACGACAGGGCCTAAATGAGCAGTTCTTC.

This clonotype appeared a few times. This chain's CDR3 is CASSSPLRVLHEQYF. The CDR3 DNA is TGTGCCAGCAGTTCCCCCCTACGAGTACTTCACGAGCAGTACTTC. This chain uses TRBV28 with TRBJ2-7; D not resolved. Per germline, CDR1 MDHEN and CDR2 SYDVKM. There are 15 residues in the CDR3. Trimming took 4 bases from V and 5 from J, leaving 18 bases between them. Full variable domain (outside the CDR3, taken from reference TRBV28 and TRBJ2-7): DVKVTQSSRYLVKRTGEKVFLECVQDMDHENMFWYRQDPGLGLRLIYFSYDVKMKEKGDIPEGYSVSREKKERFSLILESASTNQTSMYLCASSSPLRVLHEQYFGPGTRLTVT.

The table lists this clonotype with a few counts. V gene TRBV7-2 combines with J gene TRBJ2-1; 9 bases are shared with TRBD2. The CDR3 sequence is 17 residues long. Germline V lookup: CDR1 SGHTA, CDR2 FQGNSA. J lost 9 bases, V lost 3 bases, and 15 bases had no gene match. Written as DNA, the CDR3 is TGTGCCAGCAGCTTGGGGCTAGCGGGAACTCCCCAGGGTGAGCAGTTCTTC. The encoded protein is CASSLGLAGTPQGEQFF.

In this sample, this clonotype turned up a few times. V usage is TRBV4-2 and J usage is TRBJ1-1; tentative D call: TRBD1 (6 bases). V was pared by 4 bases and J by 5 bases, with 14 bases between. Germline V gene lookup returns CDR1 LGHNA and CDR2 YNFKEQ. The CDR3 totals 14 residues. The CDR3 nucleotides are TGTGCCAGCAGCCGACCAACAGGGAATACTGAAGCTTTCTTT. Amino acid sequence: CASSRPTGNTEAFF.

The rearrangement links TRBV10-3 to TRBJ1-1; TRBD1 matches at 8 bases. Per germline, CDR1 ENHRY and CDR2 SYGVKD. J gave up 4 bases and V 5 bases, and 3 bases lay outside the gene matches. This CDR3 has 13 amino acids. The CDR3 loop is CAISRGQGTEAFF. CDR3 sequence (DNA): TGTGCCATCAGTCGCGGACAGGGCACTGAAGCTTTCTTT.

CDR3 nucleotides: TGTGCCAGCGTTCCTCAGCGGGAGAAGACGTTAGATGAGCAGTTCTTC. It translates to CASVPQREKTLDEQFF. The chain carries TRBV6-4 and TRBJ2-1; TRBD2 aligns across 8 bases. The germline V gene has CDR1 MRHNA and CDR2 SNTAGT. The CDR3 contains 16 residues. V was clipped by 8 bases and J by 8 bases; unmatched bases: 17.

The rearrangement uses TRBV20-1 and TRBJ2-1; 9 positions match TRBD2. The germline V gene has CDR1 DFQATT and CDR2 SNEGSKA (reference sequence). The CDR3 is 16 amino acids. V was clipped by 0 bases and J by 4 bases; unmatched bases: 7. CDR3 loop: CSARDKAGGGYNEQFF. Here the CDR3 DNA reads TGCAGTGCTAGAGATAAAGCGGGAGGTGGGTACAATGAGCAGTTCTTC.

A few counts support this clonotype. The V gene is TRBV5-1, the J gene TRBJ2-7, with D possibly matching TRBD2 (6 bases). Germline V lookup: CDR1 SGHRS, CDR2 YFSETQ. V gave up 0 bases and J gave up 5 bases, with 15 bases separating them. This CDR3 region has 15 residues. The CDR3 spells CASSLDATRYDEQYF. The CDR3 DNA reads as TGCGCCAGCAGCTTGGACGCGACTAGGTACGACGAGCAGTACTTC.